Sequencing of this TCR beta chain was carried out in a study of blood T cell repertoires in COVID-19. Study summary: Acute-phase and convalescent COVID-19 samples originated in the United States, Italy and Spain. PBMCs, B-cell-depleted T cells, or T cells were the source of the cDNA or gDNA that made up the material.

Authors' data handling: Cell counts per sample came from amplifying reference gene primers. Data came from immunoSEQ multiplex PCR; TCRdb stores just in-frame clones and leaves some out. The DNA was the basis for D and trimming; V, J and clone size are from that table. The sample records just under 150,000 clones, approximately 89% being singletons. This clone was found once. V was pared by 6 bases and J by 7 bases, with 12 bases between. Germline CDR1 is KGHSH and CDR2 is LQKENI. The CDR3 runs to 13 residues. The sequence was obtained from a human donor in a cohort sampled during active COVID-19. Sequenced sample: peripheral blood. V gene TRBV18 combines with J gene TRBJ2-2; D possibly corresponds to TRBD1 (6 bases). The CDR3 loop is CASSSQGHGELFF. DNA of the CDR3: TGTGCCAGCTCGTCCCAGGGACACGGGGAGCTGTTTTTT. Using reference TRBV18 and TRBJ2-2 for the parts outside the CDR3, the full variable domain is NAGVMQNPRHLVRRRGQEARLRCSPMKGHSHVYWYRQLPEEGLKFMVYLQKENIIDESGMPKERFSAEFPKEGPSILRIQQVVRGDSAAYFCASSSQGHGELFFGEGSRLTVL.